The 14 T cell receptor beta chains below come from one sample, sequenced in a study of blood T cell repertoires in COVID-19. Some clones are missing from TCRdb's copy, which holds only in-frame ones; the method was immunoSEQ multiplex PCR. The sample has more than 300,000 clones; more than 75% are singletons. Sequences were obtained from peripheral blood. The receptors shown here come from a woman aged 50 to 60 with acute or convalescent COVID-19.

CDR3 DNA: TGTGCCAGCAGTGAACCCGTGGGATGGGGGGAGGAGCAGTTCTTC. This gives the protein CASSEPVGWGEEQFF. The chain joins TRBV2 to TRBJ2-1, with a possible D match to TRBD2 (6 bases). Trimming left V 2 bases short and J 10 bases short, with 18 bases between. Germline V gene sequence: CDR1 SNHLY, CDR2 FYNNEI. The CDR3 totals 15 residues.

The chain couples TRBV28 to TRBJ2-7; TRBD2 matches 11 bases. This CDR3 spans 15 amino acids. The ends lost 6 bases at V and 2 bases at J; junction bases unmatched: 6. Germline CDR1 is MDHEN and CDR2 is SYDVKM. CDR3 residues: CASSKLAGDPYEQYF. CDR3 nucleotides: TGTGCCAGCAGCAAACTAGCGGGAGACCCCTACGAGCAGTACTTC.

The chain joins TRBV7-7 to TRBJ2-5; 12 bases agree with TRBD2. This CDR3 has 18 residues. Germline-derived CDR1 and CDR2 are SSHAT and FNYEAQ (reference sequence). The trim removed 1 base at V and 5 bases at J, leaving 11 bases unmatched. For the CDR3, the DNA is TGTGCCAGCAGCTTAGGAGGGACTAGCGGGTTGGGTGAGGAGACCCAGTACTTC. Its protein is CASSLGGTSGLGEETQYF.

The chain couples TRBV5-1 to TRBJ2-1, with D possibly TRBD2 on 6 matching bases. The CDR3 spans 14 residues. Germline assignment: CDR1 SGHRS and CDR2 YFSETQ. The V end was cut by 1 base, the J end by 9 bases, with 14 bases between. CDR3 DNA sequence: TGCGCCAGCAGCTTGAGGGAGGCGCAAGGTGAGCAGTTCTTC. Its protein is CASSLREAQGEQFF.

The chain employs TRBV11-2 and TRBJ2-1; TRBD2 aligns across 10 bases. In germline, CDR1 is SGHAT, CDR2 FQNNGV. There are 16 residues in the CDR3. J lost 9 bases, V lost 4 bases, and 12 bases had no gene match. CDR3 region: CASSSLKAGGGGEQFF. CDR3 DNA: TGTGCCAGCAGCTCCCTAAAAGCGGGAGGGGGCGGTGAGCAGTTCTTC.

The chain combines TRBV7-3 with TRBJ1-1; 7 bases align to TRBD1. Germline lookup yields CDR1 SGHTA and CDR2 FQGTGA. The CDR3 consists of 11 residues. With V trimmed by 5 bases and J by 10 bases, 4 bases remained unmatched. The chain's CDR3 is CASSPGQIAFF. The CDR3 nucleotides are TGTGCCAGCAGCCCGGGACAGATAGCTTTCTTT.

V usage is TRBV28 and J usage is TRBJ2-1, with TRBD2 identical over 12 bases. The CDR3 extends over 17 amino acids. The ends lost 5 bases at V and 5 bases at J; junction bases unmatched: 10. The germline V gene encodes CDR1 MDHEN and CDR2 SYDVKM. The CDR3 coding sequence is TGTGCCAGCAGTGCCCAACTAGCGGGAGGCATACACAATGAGCAGTTCTTC. Amino acids: CASSAQLAGGIHNEQFF.

The chain combines TRBV28 with TRBJ1-5; 8 bases map to TRBD1. Germline V lookup: CDR1 MDHEN, CDR2 SYDVKM. V was clipped by 9 bases and J by 2 bases; unmatched bases: 12. The CDR3 is 16 residues long. The CDR3 reads CASRQRGQGRNQPQHF. In DNA form, the CDR3 reads TGTGCCAGTAGACAGCGAGGACAGGGACGCAATCAGCCCCAGCATTTT.

This clone showed up just a few times. This rearrangement joins TRBV7-2 to TRBJ2-3; 9 bases agree with TRBD2. The germline V gene has CDR1 SGHTA and CDR2 FQGNSA. The CDR3 contains 14 residues. J gave up 7 bases and V 2 bases, and 4 bases lay outside the gene matches. CDR3: CASSLTGTSNTQYF. The CDR3 DNA reads TGTGCCAGCAGCTTAACGGGGACTAGCAATACGCAGTATTTT.

This chain connects TRBV6-6 to TRBJ2-1; 8 positions match TRBD1. Losses at the gene ends were 4 bases for V and 14 bases for J; bases not matched to a gene: 7. CDR3 length: 12 residues. Per the germline V gene, CDR1 is MNHNY and CDR2 is SVGAGI (reference sequence). CDR3 in DNA: TGTGCCAGCAGTTCCCCGCAGACAGGGGAGTTCTTC. Its protein product is CASSSPQTGEFF.

This chain connects TRBV6-6 to TRBJ1-2, with a weak D call TRBD1 (6 bases). The CDR3 extends over 13 amino acids. V lost 5 bases to trimming and J lost 0 bases, with 7 bases between them. Germline V gene sequence: CDR1 MNHNY, CDR2 SVGAGI (reference sequence). DNA of the CDR3: TGTGCCAGCAGTGGACAGCCTAACTATGGCTACACCTTC. It is translated as CASSGQPNYGYTF.

CDR3 bases: TGTGCCAGCAGCTCCGTGGGGACAGGGGAGTTGCACACTGAAGCTTTCTTT. Translating it yields CASSSVGTGELHTEAFF. V and J are TRBV7-8 and TRBJ1-1; 10 nucleotides match TRBD1. Germline values: CDR1 SGHVS, CDR2 FQNEAQ. With V trimmed by 4 bases and J by 3 bases, 11 bases remained unmatched. This CDR3 contains 17 residues.

This clone appeared once. The chain carries TRBV19 and TRBJ2-2, with 9 bases that match TRBD2. V trimming: 7 bases; J trimming: 6 bases; junction bases outside the gene matches: 12. The CDR3 covers 16 residues. CDR1 is LNHDA, CDR2 SQIVND, per germline (reference sequence). The CDR3 nucleotides read TGTGCCAGTAATCGCGGGAGGGCCGAATATCCCGGGGAGCTGTTTTTT. Translating gives CASNRGRAEYPGELFF.

At least ten counts were recorded for this clone. The rearrangement uses TRBV9 and TRBJ2-7; 7 bases agree with TRBD2. V shed 0 bases, J shed 2 bases, and the junction held 5 bases outside the gene matches. Germline loops: CDR1 SGDLS, CDR2 YYNGEE. CDR3 size: 15 residues. The CDR3 DNA reads TGTGCCAGCAGCGTAGAGGCCGGACTAGCCTACGAGCAGTACTTC. Translation: CASSVEAGLAYEQYF.